This T cell receptor beta chain is from a study of blood T cell repertoires in COVID-19. Assay: immunoSEQ multiplex PCR; the TCRdb copy retains only in-frame clones and omits some. The sample includes roughly 250,000 clones, about 87% seen only once; the top ten take 7.5% to 9%. This clone was seen once. This CDR3 comprises 13 residues. The V gene's germline CDR1 is MNHNY and CDR2 SVGAGI (reference sequence). Trimming pared 5 bases from V and 1 base from J, leaving 9 bases between. The sequence was collected from a human donor in a cohort sampled during active COVID-19. The gene calls are TRBV6-6 and TRBJ2-7; D remains ambiguous. The specimen was peripheral blood. This CDR3 reads CASSTRASYEQYF. The CDR3 DNA is TGTGCCAGCAGTACCCGCGCTTCCTACGAGCAGTACTTC.